Below, 8 T cell receptor beta chains from the same sample are listed, as sequenced in a study of T cell responses to AZD1222 COVID-19 vaccine. Clones were read by immunoSEQ multiplex PCR, and TCRdb kept only the in-frame ones, dropping some. The data contain 150,000 to 200,000 clones, 85% to 90% of them seen just once; the ten biggest clones take up 5% to 7%. Sequencing was performed on peripheral blood, taken on day 0 of AZD1222 vaccination. These receptors originate from an adult in good health.

The V gene is TRBV30, the J gene TRBJ2-1, with 7 bases fitting TRBD1. The CDR3 is 12 amino acids. Germline values: CDR1 GTSNPN, CDR2 SVGIG (reference sequence). V shed 0 bases and J 7 bases; nucleotides not matched to a gene: 0. The CDR3 DNA reads as TGTGCCTGGAGTGTACAGGGGAATGAGCAGTTCTTC. Translation gives CAWSVQGNEQFF. The variable domain in full, with the rest retrieved from reference TRBV30 and TRBJ2-1, is SQTIHQWPATLVQPVGSPLSLECTVEGTSNPNLYWYRQAAGRGLQLLFYSVGIGQISSEVPQNLSASRPQDRQFILSSKKLLLSDSGFYLCAWSVQGNEQFFGPGTRLTVL.

This rearrangement joins TRBV7-2 to TRBJ1-2, with 9 positions matching TRBD1. J lost 5 bases, V lost 4 bases, and 8 bases had no gene match. The CDR3 is made up of 15 amino acids. The germline gives CDR1 SGHTA, CDR2 FQGNSA. The CDR3 spells CASSSTGGDIYGYTF. The CDR3, as DNA: TGTGCCAGCAGCTCGACAGGGGGGGACATTTATGGCTACACCTTC.

This clone came up once. The chain is built from TRBV5-1 and TRBJ2-1, with D tentatively TRBD1 or TRBD2 (5 bases each). The CDR3 length is 15 residues. V was clipped by 4 bases and J by 7 bases, with 18 bases between them. In germline, CDR1 is SGHRS, CDR2 YFSETQ. The DNA for the CDR3 is TGCGCCAGCAGCCCAGGGAGCGGTGGCGGGAATGAGCAGTTCTTC. This gives the protein CASSPGSGGGNEQFF.

In nucleotides, the CDR3 is TGTGCCAGCACCTCCCTGCGAGGGGCCCAGCATTTT. Translated, it gives CASTSLRGAQHF. The chain employs TRBV28 and TRBJ1-5; the D gene is possibly TRBD1 (5 bases). Per germline, CDR1 MDHEN and CDR2 SYDVKM. CDR3 length: 12 amino acids. Trimming took 7 bases from V and 11 from J, leaving 15 bases between them.

This chain connects TRBV7-3 to TRBJ2-3; D remains unclear. CDR1 and CDR2 from the germline V gene are SGHTA and FQGTGA. The CDR3 contains 12 residues. Trimming removed 4 bases from V and 4 bases from J, with 6 bases in between. The CDR3 reads CASSSTADTQYF. CDR3 in DNA: TGTGCCAGCAGCTCAACCGCAGATACGCAGTATTTT.

Here the CDR3 DNA reads TGTGCCAGCAGGCCCGGGGTAGGGGGGGTGAATGAGCAGTTCTTC. This gives the protein CASRPGVGGVNEQFF. V and J are TRBV11-2 and TRBJ2-1; D may be TRBD2 (7 bases). V lost 6 bases to trimming and J lost 7 bases, with 19 bases between them. CDR1 is SGHAT and CDR2 is FQNNGV in the germline V gene. The CDR3 totals 15 residues.

The chain couples TRBV14 to TRBJ1-2; perhaps TRBD1 as D (5 bases). The CDR3 is 15 residues long. The ends were cut back, 3 bases at V and 8 bases at J, with 19 bases in the middle. Germline CDR1 and CDR2: SGHDN and FVKESK. CDR3 bases: TGTGCCAGCAGCCAGGAGCCGGGGGGGATATACGGCTACACCTTC. This encodes CASSQEPGGIYGYTF.

The chain couples TRBV7-2 to TRBJ2-7; D is uncertain. Trimming took 4 bases from V and 0 from J, leaving 4 bases between them. Germline CDR1 and CDR2: SGHTA and FQGNSA. This CDR3 comprises 12 residues. The CDR3 reads CASSWSSYEQYF. The CDR3, as DNA: TGTGCCAGCAGCTGGAGCTCCTACGAGCAGTACTTC.